This TCR beta chain came from a study of shared clonotypes between healthy human individuals. In the study overall: In total, the donors were two women and a few men aged 18 to 49. Study results and caveats: Estimated richness values were generally larger in naive subsets than in memory subsets.

Naive CD8 cells lacked CD45RO and underwent positive selection for CCR7, leaving out terminally differentiated effector memory CD45RA+ cells. TCRdb's table, derived via immunoSEQ multiplex PCR, lists solely in-frame clones and lacks some. Here the sample spans around 2,100,000 clones, about 95% being singletons. Details on this clone: Antigen unknown.

The receptor was derived from a man aged 18 to 29 in good health. Source material: naive CD8+ T cells sorted from blood.

The CDR3 DNA reads TGTGCCAGCAGTGACGGAGCGGGGGGGCCGGAAGATACGCAGTATTTT. This sequence encodes CASSDGAGGPEDTQYF. J is TRBJ2-3 and V is TRBV27; 10 nucleotides align to TRBD2. CDR3 length: 16 residues. Looked up from germline, CDR1 is MNHEY and CDR2 is SMNVEV (reference sequence). With V trimmed by 5 bases and J by 5 bases, 10 bases remained unmatched.